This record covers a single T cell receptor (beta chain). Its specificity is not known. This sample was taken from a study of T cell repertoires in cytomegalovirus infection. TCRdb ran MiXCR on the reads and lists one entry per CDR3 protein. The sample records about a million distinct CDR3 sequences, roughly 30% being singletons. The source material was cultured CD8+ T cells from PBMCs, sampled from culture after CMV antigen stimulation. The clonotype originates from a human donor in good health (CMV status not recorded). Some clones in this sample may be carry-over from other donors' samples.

In DNA form, the CDR3 reads TGTGCCAGCAGTGACGCGACAGTTCTGAGGGCTAATGAAAAACTGTTTTTT. As protein: CASSDATVLRANEKLFF. The chain is built from TRBV6-1 and TRBJ1-4, with D maybe TRBD1 (5 bases). From germline, CDR1 is MNHNS and CDR2 SASEGT. This CDR3 is 17 amino acids long. The ends were cut back, 3 bases at V and 3 bases at J, with 17 bases in the middle.